This is a list of T cell receptor beta chains from one sample in a study of human T cells and chemical hapten exposure. TCRdb analysed the RACE reads with MiXCR anew, one entry per CDR3 protein. Of approximately 90,000 distinct CDR3 sequences detected, 11% appear once; the ten largest clones hold roughly 2.3%. Here the sequenced sample was whole blood, taken in connection with sensitization to the hapten diphenylcyclopropenone (DPC). The receptors shown here come from a man aged 40-50 years with alopecia areata. Some clones in this sample may be carry-over from other donors' samples. The CDR3 runs from the conserved cysteine through the conserved F or W. A D gene is named only where the DNA matches it firmly. Not all rows give a size; the values are once, few, many and, for expanded clones, a class.

len: 15
v_gene: TRBV5-1
abundance: few
d_gene: NA
j_gene: TRBJ1-6
CDR3aa: CASSLGSGNNSPLHF
CDR3nt: TGCGCCAGCAGCTTGGGGTCGGGGAATAATTCACCCCTCCACTTT

len: 14
v_gene: TRBV29-1
abundance: few
d_gene: TRBD1
j_gene: TRBJ2-3
CDR3aa: CSVMGQGGTDTQYF
CDR3nt: TGCAGCGTTATGGGACAGGGGGGCACAGATACGCAGTATTTT

len: 15
v_gene: TRBV20-1
abundance: NA
d_gene: TRBD2
j_gene: TRBJ2-5
CDR3aa: CSARGVAGDEETQYF
CDR3nt: TGCAGTGCTAGAGGGGTAGCGGGAGACGAAGAGACCCAGTACTTC

len: 15
v_gene: TRBV7-2
abundance: few
d_gene: NA
j_gene: TRBJ2-1
CDR3aa: CASSLAADRVNEQFF
CDR3nt: TGTGCCAGCAGCTTAGCGGCGGACCGGGTGAATGAGCAGTTCTTC

len: 15
v_gene: TRBV10-3
abundance: NA
d_gene: TRBD2
j_gene: TRBJ2-1
CDR3aa: CAISERGSPTGEQFF
CDR3nt: TGTGCCATCAGTGAGCGCGGGAGCCCCACGGGTGAGCAGTTCTTC

len: 13
v_gene: TRBV11-2
abundance: NA
d_gene: NA
j_gene: TRBJ2-7
CDR3aa: CASSLELPPEQYF
CDR3nt: TGTGCCAGCAGCTTAGAATTACCCCCCGAGCAGTACTTC

len: 16
v_gene: TRBV24-1
abundance: NA
d_gene: TRBD2
j_gene: TRBJ2-3
CDR3aa: CATRPGLAASTDTQYF
CDR3nt: TGTGCCACCAGGCCGGGACTAGCGGCTAGCACAGATACGCAGTATTTT

len: 16
v_gene: TRBV7-9
abundance: NA
d_gene: NA
j_gene: TRBJ2-5
CDR3aa: CASSLRTSRSHEAQYF
CDR3nt: TGTGCCAGCAGCTTACGGACTTCCAGATCCCATGAAGCCCAGTACTTC

len: 12
v_gene: TRBV29-1
abundance: NA
d_gene: NA
j_gene: TRBJ1-5
CDR3aa: CSVVVRAQPQHF
CDR3nt: TGCAGCGTTGTAGTCAGGGCTCAGCCCCAGCATTTT

len: 21
v_gene: TRBV6-2/TRBV6-3
abundance: few
d_gene: TRBD1
j_gene: TRBJ2-3
CDR3aa: CASSYSSRTGGNTASLDTQYF
CDR3nt: TGTGCCAGCAGTTACTCCTCGCGGACAGGGGGCAACACGGCCTCTCTAGATACGCAGTATTTT